This entry lists 6 T cell receptor beta chains sequenced from one sample in a study of blood T cell repertoires in COVID-19. Profiling relied on immunoSEQ multiplex PCR, and the TCRdb table lists in-frame clones only, not all of them. The table shows some 220,000 clones, with 70% to 90% occurring only once. The sequenced sample was PBMCs or T cells enriched from blood (not recorded which). The receptors derive from a woman aged 40 to 49 with acute COVID-19.

This chain connects TRBV11-2 to TRBJ1-5; tentative D call: TRBD1 (6 bases). CDR3 size: 13 residues. Trimming stripped 0 bases from V and 7 bases from J, with 7 bases between. Looked up from germline, CDR1 is SGHAT and CDR2 is FQNNGV. CDR3 DNA sequence: TGTGCCAGCAGCTTAGACAGGGGCCAGCCCCAGCATTTT. Amino acids: CASSLDRGQPQHF.

The rearrangement links TRBV29-1 to TRBJ1-1; no reliable D call. CDR1 is SQVTM, CDR2 ANQGSEA, per germline. The CDR3 runs to 13 residues. V lost 4 bases, J lost 9 bases, and 18 bases lay in between. The CDR3 sequence: CSVGGEGGSKAFF. The DNA for the CDR3 is TGCAGCGTTGGCGGGGAAGGAGGGTCGAAAGCTTTCTTT.

This clone turned up a few times. This chain connects TRBV7-2 to TRBJ2-7, with TRBD2 identical over 12 bases. The V gene's germline CDR1 is SGHTA and CDR2 FQGNSA. J gave up 7 bases and V 4 bases, and 11 bases lay outside the gene matches. The CDR3 has 16 amino acids. The CDR3 DNA follows: TGTGCCAGCAGCTCGTCGACTAGCGGGGGTAGTAGAGAGCAGTACTTC. Amino acids: CASSSSTSGGSREQYF.

This clone came up once. The chain couples TRBV10-3 to TRBJ2-3; 8 nucleotides align to TRBD2. In germline, CDR1 is ENHRY, CDR2 SYGVKD. This CDR3 is built from 17 residues. With 0 bases clipped from V and 5 bases from J, the junction kept 10 bases outside the gene matches. CDR3 nucleotide sequence: TGTGCCATCAGTGAGTCTTTCCGCGGGGGGCTGGGAGATACGCAGTATTTT. Its translation is CAISESFRGGLGDTQYF.

The chain employs TRBV5-5 and TRBJ1-2; 7 bases align to TRBD1. Germline V gene sequence: CDR1 SGHKS, CDR2 YYEKEE (reference sequence). Trimming took 6 bases from V and 7 from J; bases not matched to a gene: 12. The CDR3 is 14 amino acids. CDR3 in amino acids: CASIPRGRLSGYTF. The CDR3, as DNA: TGTGCCAGCATCCCTAGGGGGCGGCTCTCTGGCTACACCTTC.

CDR3 protein: CASSPRREGNTEAFF. The CDR3 DNA follows: TGTGCCAGCAGCCCGCGTCGGGAGGGGAACACTGAAGCTTTCTTT. The chain couples TRBV3-1 (or the pseudogene TRBV3-2) to TRBJ1-1, with unresolved D. Trimming removed 4 bases from V and 1 base from J, with 13 bases in between. The CDR3 has 15 residues. In germline, CDR1 is LGHDT, CDR2 YNNKEL (reference sequence).